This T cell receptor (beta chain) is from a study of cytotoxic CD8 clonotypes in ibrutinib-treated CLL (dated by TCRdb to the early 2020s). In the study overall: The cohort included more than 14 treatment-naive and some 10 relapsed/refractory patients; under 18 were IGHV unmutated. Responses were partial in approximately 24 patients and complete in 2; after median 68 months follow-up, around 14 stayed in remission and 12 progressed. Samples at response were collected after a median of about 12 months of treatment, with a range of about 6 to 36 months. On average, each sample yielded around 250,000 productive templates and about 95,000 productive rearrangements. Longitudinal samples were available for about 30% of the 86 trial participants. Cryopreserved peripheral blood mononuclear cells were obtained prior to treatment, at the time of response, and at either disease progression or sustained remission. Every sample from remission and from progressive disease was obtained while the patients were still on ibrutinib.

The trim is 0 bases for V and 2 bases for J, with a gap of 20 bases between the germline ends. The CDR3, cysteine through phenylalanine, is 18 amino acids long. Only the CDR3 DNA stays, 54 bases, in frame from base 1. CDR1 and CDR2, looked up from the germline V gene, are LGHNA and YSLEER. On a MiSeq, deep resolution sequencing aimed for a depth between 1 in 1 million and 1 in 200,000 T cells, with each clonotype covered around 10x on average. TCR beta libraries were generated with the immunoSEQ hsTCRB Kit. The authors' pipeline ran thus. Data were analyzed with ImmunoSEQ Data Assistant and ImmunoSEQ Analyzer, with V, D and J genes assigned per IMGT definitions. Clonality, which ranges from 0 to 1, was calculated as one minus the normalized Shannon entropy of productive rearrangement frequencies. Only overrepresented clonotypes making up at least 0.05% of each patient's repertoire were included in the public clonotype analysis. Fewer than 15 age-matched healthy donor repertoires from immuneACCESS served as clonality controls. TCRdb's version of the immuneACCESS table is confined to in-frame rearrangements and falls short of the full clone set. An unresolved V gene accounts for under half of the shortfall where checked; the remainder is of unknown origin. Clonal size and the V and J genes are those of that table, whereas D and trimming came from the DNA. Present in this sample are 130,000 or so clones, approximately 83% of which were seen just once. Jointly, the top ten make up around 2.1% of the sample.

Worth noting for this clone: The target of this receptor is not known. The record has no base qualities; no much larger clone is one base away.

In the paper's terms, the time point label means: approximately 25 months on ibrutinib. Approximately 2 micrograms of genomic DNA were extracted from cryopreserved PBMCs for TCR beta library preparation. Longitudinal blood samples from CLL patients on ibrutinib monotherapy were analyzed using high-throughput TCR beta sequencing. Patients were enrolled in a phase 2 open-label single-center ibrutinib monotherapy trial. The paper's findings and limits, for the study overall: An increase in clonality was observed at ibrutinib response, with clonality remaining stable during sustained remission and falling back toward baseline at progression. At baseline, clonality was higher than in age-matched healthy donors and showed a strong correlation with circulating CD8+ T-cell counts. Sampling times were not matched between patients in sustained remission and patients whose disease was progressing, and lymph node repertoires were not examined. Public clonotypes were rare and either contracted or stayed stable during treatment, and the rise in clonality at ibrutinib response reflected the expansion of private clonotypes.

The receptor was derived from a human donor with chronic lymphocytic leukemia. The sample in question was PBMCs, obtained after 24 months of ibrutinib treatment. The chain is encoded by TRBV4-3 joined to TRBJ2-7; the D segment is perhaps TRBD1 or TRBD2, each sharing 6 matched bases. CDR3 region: CASSQEPGVQGSTYEQYF. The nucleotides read TGCGCCAGCAGCCAAGAACCGGGGGTACAGGGTAGCACCTACGAGCAGTACTTC.